The subject of this entry is one T cell receptor beta chain. Its antigen is unidentified. These data come from a study of Ad26.COV2.S vaccination and SARS-CoV-2 variants. The wider study: Recipients of Ad26.COV2.S got it intramuscularly, once or twice 56 days apart. Findings and limits, study-wide: Researchers reported similar non-spike TCR breadth in vaccine and placebo recipients.

As for treatment: some 20 received Ad26.COV2.S at low or high dose, single or two shots; about five received placebo; per-sample allocation not given. It was on day 63 after the first vaccine or placebo injection that samples were taken. The sample came from a Boston adult aged 18-55 years. Participants' vaccine, an Ad26 vector, delivered Wuhan-strain SARS-CoV-2 spike. Using immunoSEQ multiplex PCR, the repertoire was profiled, and TCRdb retains in-frame clones only, with some absent. The sample has hundreds of thousands of clones, roughly nine tenths seen once. The germline V gene has CDR1 MNHEY and CDR2 SMNVEV (reference sequence). This CDR3 has 15 amino acids. V shed 3 bases and J 8 bases; nucleotides not matched to a gene: 7.

V usage is TRBV27 and J usage is TRBJ2-1; 10 bases are a match to TRBD2. This sequence originates from a person aged 18-65 years who received the Ad26.COV2.S COVID-19 vaccine or a placebo. Sequenced material: peripheral blood, taken in a trial of Ad26.COV2.S vaccine versus placebo. Written as DNA, the CDR3 is TGTGCCAGCAGTTTTGAACTAGCGGGAAGTTATGAGCAGTTCTTC. Protein: CASSFELAGSYEQFF.